This TCR beta chain was captured in a study of cytomegalovirus exposure and HLA in healthy donors. Notes on the study in general: In a later analysis, a genetic analysis reported fewer productive-TCR N-insertions in an Asian-associated ancestry cluster than the cohort average. Both high specificity and high sensitivity reportedly marked the classifier's diagnosis of cytomegalovirus status. Using a false discovery rate of 0.05, a later analysis showed that around 16,000 TCR beta sequences were associated with HLA alleles.

In the PCR, 60 Vbeta and 13 Jbeta primers were used. Sequencing used immunoSEQ multiplex PCR; TCRdb keeps in-frame clones, though not all of them. The data contain about 210,000 clones, 70% to 85% of them singletons. J was trimmed by 6 bases and V by 6 bases; bases with no gene match: 12. Germline V lookup: CDR1 SNHLY, CDR2 FYNNEI. The CDR3 extends over 15 amino acids. Likely unrecorded immune exposures existed in these nominally healthy donors. This clone has a handful of counts. Its target is unknown. The clonotype was recovered from a man aged 35 to 55 in good health and CMV-seropositive. Sequenced material: PBMCs. V usage is TRBV2 and J usage is TRBJ2-7, with TRBD1 matching over 9 bases. CDR3 coding DNA: TGTGCCAGCAGCCTAAAGGGACAGGGCCTCGTCGAGCAGTACTTC. It encodes CASSLKGQGLVEQYF.